One sample yielded the 17 T cell receptor beta chains listed below, sequenced in a study of T-cell reconstitution after alpha-beta-depleted transplantation in children. During its preparation, the TCRbeta library received unique molecular identifiers. TCRdb recomputed calls from the PCR reads with MiXCR, one row per CDR3 protein. The sample lists over 150,000 distinct CDR3 sequences; approximately 6.9% were seen once. The source material was PBMCs, sampled before TCRalphabeta/CD19-depleted stem cell transplant. All receptors derive from a boy under 10 years old with acute lymphoblastic leukemia, due to receive a stem cell transplant.

This clonotype came up many times. V and J are TRBV3-1 and TRBJ2-2; D is undetermined. V shed 3 bases and J shed 6 bases, with 2 bases lying between them. This CDR3 has 11 amino acids. CDR1 and CDR2 from the germline V gene are LGHDT and YNNKEL (reference sequence). The CDR3 nucleotides are TGTGCCAGCAGCCAGCCCGGGGAGCTGTTTTTT. As protein: CASSQPGELFF.

This clonotype was seen more than once but under ten times. This rearrangement joins TRBV29-1 to TRBJ1-2; D gene unclear. The V gene's germline CDR1 is SQVTM and CDR2 ANQGSEA. CDR3 length: 13 amino acids. V lost 4 bases and J lost 0, with 9 bases in between. This CDR3 reads CSVVAGANYGYTF. For the CDR3, the DNA is TGCAGCGTTGTGGCTGGAGCTAACTATGGCTACACCTTC.

The chain carries TRBV10-3 and TRBJ2-3; D is ambiguous. V lost 7 bases to trimming and J lost 6 bases, with 17 bases between them. The length of the CDR3 is 14 residues. The germline V gene has CDR1 ENHRY and CDR2 SYGVKD. In DNA, the CDR3 is TGTGCCATCAACAGAGACGGTTATCAGGATACGCAGTATTTT. This translates into CAINRDGYQDTQYF.

This clonotype was picked up many times. The V and J genes are TRBV5-1 and TRBJ2-7; perhaps TRBD2 as D (7 bases). Between the trimmed V and J ends, which lost 4 bases and 7 bases, there was a span of 24 bases. Germline V CDR1 and CDR2: SGHRS, YFSETQ. CDR3 size: 16 residues. The CDR3 loop reads CASSPGGLGSLGEQYF. The CDR3 DNA reads as TGCGCCAGCAGCCCCGGGGGGCTAGGATCCCTAGGAGAGCAGTACTTC.

The rearrangement joins TRBV4-3 to TRBJ1-2; D gene uncertain. The CDR3 extends over 14 amino acids. The germline CDR1 and CDR2 sequences are LGHNA and YSLEER. The V end lost 0 bases, the J end lost 2 bases, and 7 bases lay between the germline ends. CDR3 residues: CASSQDRNNYGYTF. CDR3 bases: TGCGCCAGCAGCCAAGACAGAAACAACTATGGCTACACCTTC.

This clonotype was observed many times. The chain recombines TRBV5-1 with TRBJ2-7, with TRBD2 matching over 11 bases. Germline V gives CDR1 SGHRS, CDR2 YFSETQ. This CDR3 has 15 amino acids. V trimming: 1 base; J trimming: 8 bases; junction bases outside the gene matches: 8. The CDR3 sequence is CASSLYTGLAEQQYF. In DNA, the CDR3 is TGCGCCAGCAGCTTGTATACGGGACTAGCGGAGCAGCAGTACTTC.

This clonotype was counted at least ten times. The genes are TRBV12-3 or TRBV12-4 and TRBJ2-1; D is unclear. V was cut by 6 bases and J by 5 bases, with 8 bases left in between. This CDR3 region has 12 residues. CDR3: CASSTRDNEQFF. Written as DNA, the CDR3 is TGTGCCAGCAGCACCCGGGACAATGAGCAGTTCTTC.

This clonotype was counted many times. CDR3 nucleotide sequence: TGCAGTGTCGAAAACACAAACCTCAATGAGCAGTTCTTC. It specifies CSVENTNLNEQFF. The rearrangement joins TRBV20-1 to TRBJ2-1; D remains unclear. The CDR3 totals 13 residues. Trimming pared 7 bases from V and 6 bases from J, leaving 16 bases between. Germline CDR1 reads DFQATT; CDR2 reads SNEGSKA (reference sequence).

This clonotype was detected many times. J is TRBJ2-7 and V is TRBV5-1; TRBD2 aligns across 11 bases. Unmatched junction bases numbered 3, after V lost 0 bases and J lost 1 base. This CDR3 region has 16 residues. CDR1 is SGHRS and CDR2 is YFSETQ in the germline V gene. CDR3 in amino acids: CASSLGLAGKSYEQYF. For the CDR3, the DNA is TGCGCCAGCAGCTTGGGACTAGCGGGGAAATCCTACGAGCAGTACTTC.

The CDR3 DNA sequence: TGCAGTGCTAGAGCGGGAGAAGGGGAGACCCAGTACTTC. It yields the protein CSARAGEGETQYF. The chain couples TRBV20-1 to TRBJ2-5, with D possibly TRBD2 on 6 matching bases. V lost 1 base, J lost 5 bases, and 11 bases lay in between. The CDR3 extends over 13 amino acids. Germline V gene data show CDR1 as DFQATT and CDR2 as SNEGSKA (reference sequence).

This clonotype was counted many times. This sequence joins TRBV7-9 and TRBJ1-3, with 8 bases aligning to TRBD1. The V and J ends lost 3 bases and 5 bases, in that order; junction bases with no gene match: 6. CDR3 length: 15 residues. Germline V CDR1 and CDR2: SEHNR, FQNEAQ (reference sequence). The CDR3 protein is CASSFPGGNRNTIYF. CDR3 sequence (DNA): TGTGCCAGCAGCTTCCCAGGGGGCAATAGAAACACCATATATTTT.

This clonotype was counted ten times or more. This chain connects TRBV20-1 to TRBJ2-7; no clear D gene. Trimming cost V 0 bases and J 0 bases, with 3 bases left between them. Germline CDR1 DFQATT, CDR2 SNEGSKA (reference sequence). The CDR3 runs 12 residues. CDR3 in DNA: TGCAGTGCTAGAGAGAGCTCCTACGAGCAGTACTTC. Translating gives CSARESSYEQYF.

This clonotype was seen ten or more times. This chain joins TRBV10-1 and TRBJ2-3; D gene unclear. Germline lookup yields CDR1 WNHNN and CDR2 SYGVQD (reference sequence). The CDR3 is 12 residues long. The V end lost 6 bases, the J end lost 2 bases, and 6 bases lay between the germline ends. The chain's CDR3 is CASSANTDTQYF. CDR3 DNA: TGCGCCAGCAGCGCTAACACAGATACGCAGTATTTT.

CDR3 sequence: CAWRELSGTWDTQYF. CDR3 sequence (DNA): TGTGCCTGGAGGGAGCTCAGCGGGACCTGGGATACGCAGTATTTT. The genes are TRBV30 and TRBJ2-3; TRBD2 matches at 7 bases. CDR1 is GTSNPN, CDR2 SVGIG, per germline (reference sequence). V was pared by 3 bases and J by 6 bases, with 12 bases of the junction left unmatched. CDR3 length: 15 amino acids.

The chain carries TRBV21-1 and TRBJ2-7; TRBD2 was called by the table and not checked on the DNA. TRBV21-1 represents a pseudogene. The CDR3 is 15 amino acids. DNA for the CDR3: TGTGCCAGCGGTGAAGGACTAGCGGGAGGCTACGAGCAGTACTTC. This codes for CASGEGLAGGYEQYF.

V gene TRBV30 combines with J gene TRBJ2-7; D possibly matches TRBD1 or TRBD2 (7 bases each). Germline V gene sequence: CDR1 GTSNPN, CDR2 SVGIG (reference sequence). This CDR3 is built from 12 residues. V lost 7 bases and J 2 bases, leaving 12 bases between the germline ends. CDR3 DNA sequence: TGTGCCTACCAGGGGGGGCCCTACGAGCAGTACTTC. Amino acid sequence: CAYQGGPYEQYF.

This clonotype came up many times. This chain uses TRBV28 with TRBJ2-1; the match to TRBD2 covers 9 bases. Germline V gene data show CDR1 as MDHEN and CDR2 as SYDVKM. The CDR3 extends over 14 amino acids. Unmatched junction bases numbered 8, after V lost 3 bases and J lost 11 bases. CDR3 residues: CASSLGGGASKQFF. CDR3 sequence (DNA): TGTGCCAGCAGTTTGGGCGGGGGGGCCTCTAAGCAGTTCTTC.